One and the same sample provided the 7 T cell receptor beta chains below, sequenced in a study of blood T cell repertoires in COVID-19. Generated by immunoSEQ multiplex PCR, the TCRdb table keeps only in-frame clones and is missing some. The sample holds about 350,000 clones, 87% seen once. Sequencing was carried out using PBMCs or T cells enriched from blood (not recorded which). All receptors come from a woman in her thirties who had recovered from COVID-19.

This clone was seen just once. The chain combines TRBV18 with TRBJ1-6; TRBD1 matches at 10 bases. CDR1 is KGHSH and CDR2 is LQKENI in the germline V gene. The CDR3 loop spans 15 amino acids. With V trimmed by 3 bases and J by 7 bases, 3 bases remained unmatched. The CDR3 coding sequence is TGTGCCAGCTCACCTCAGGGACAGGGGAATTCACCCCTCCACTTT. Its protein is CASSPQGQGNSPLHF.

This chain links TRBV5-4 with TRBJ1-2; no clear D. Germline V gene sequence: CDR1 SGHNT, CDR2 YYREEE (reference sequence). This CDR3 contains 13 residues. V lost 7 bases to trimming and J lost 1 base, with 11 bases between them. The CDR3 bases are TGTGCCAGCTCAACTGAGAGTAACTATGGCTACACCTTC. Residues: CASSTESNYGYTF.

As DNA, the CDR3 is TGTGCCAGCAGTCCAATTTGGACACCCTCCTACAATGAGCAGTTCTTC. It translates to CASSPIWTPSYNEQFF. This chain joins TRBV7-3 and TRBJ2-1; TRBD1 is a possible D gene (5 bases). V gave up 6 bases and J gave up 0 bases, with 15 bases separating them. CDR3 size: 16 residues. Per germline, CDR1 SGHTA and CDR2 FQGTGA.

This chain connects TRBV7-9 to TRBJ2-5; D not resolved. Germline V gives CDR1 SEHNR, CDR2 FQNEAQ (reference sequence). This CDR3 has 12 amino acids. V was cut by 5 bases and J by 3 bases, with 7 bases left in between. CDR3 sequence reads: CASSPPEETQYF. DNA of the CDR3: TGTGCCAGCAGCCCCCCAGAAGAGACCCAGTACTTC.

The chain links TRBV7-2 to TRBJ2-2, with no clear D. V shed 5 bases and J shed 6 bases, with 10 bases lying between them. Germline V lookup: CDR1 SGHTA, CDR2 FQGNSA. This CDR3 is 13 amino acids long. The CDR3 DNA sequence: TGTGCCAGCAGCCCTACGCTCCCCGGGGAGCTGTTTTTT. Protein sequence: CASSPTLPGELFF.

V usage is TRBV28 and J usage is TRBJ1-2; D call uncertain. The CDR3 is 16 residues long. From germline, CDR1 is MDHEN and CDR2 SYDVKM. V was clipped by 5 bases and J by 2 bases, with 18 bases between them. The CDR3 sequence: CASSPYQEAANYGYTF. The CDR3 DNA is TGTGCCAGCAGTCCTTACCAAGAGGCGGCAAACTATGGCTACACCTTC.

The chain links TRBV2 to TRBJ2-1, with D perhaps TRBD2 (6 bases). V lost 3 bases to trimming and J lost 2 bases, with 17 bases between them. CDR3 length: 17 amino acids. Germline values: CDR1 SNHLY, CDR2 FYNNEI. The CDR3 DNA follows: TGTGCCAGCAGTGAGAAGCGGGCCCACCAAACCTACAATGAGCAGTTCTTC. This sequence encodes CASSEKRAHQTYNEQFF.